One sample yielded the 25 T cell receptor beta chains listed below, sequenced in a study of blood T cell repertoires in COVID-19. Clones were sequenced by immunoSEQ multiplex PCR, and TCRdb holds only the in-frame ones, with some missing. The data show 100,000 to 150,000 clones, approximately 83% seen once. Sample: peripheral blood. The source of these receptors is a man aged 55-75 years with acute or convalescent COVID-19.

The chain combines TRBV27 with TRBJ1-4; the D gene is possibly TRBD1 (5 bases). Deletions cut 5 bases from V and 0 bases from J, with 13 bases between. The length of the CDR3 is 16 residues. Germline V CDR1 and CDR2: MNHEY, SMNVEV (reference sequence). The CDR3 region has the DNA TGTGCCAGCAGTCGTCAAGGGGCTTCAACTAATGAAAAACTGTTTTTT. Translation gives CASSRQGASTNEKLFF. The full variable domain, rest sourced from reference TRBV27 and TRBJ1-4, is EAQVTQNPRYLITVTGKKLTVTCSQNMNHEYMSWYRQDPGLGLRQIYYSMNVEVTDKGDVPEGYKVSRKEKRNFPLILESPSPNQTSLYFCASSRQGASTNEKLFFGSGTQLSVL.

Notes on this clone: One end of the junction fails to match germline, which may point to a read error. This chain uses TRBV7-7 with TRBJ2-7, with 11 nucleotides matching TRBD2. There are 15 residues in the CDR3. Germline V lookup: CDR1 SSHAT, CDR2 FNYEAQ (reference sequence). CDR3 bases: TGTGCTAGCAGCCCGATAGCGGGAGGGAGCTACGAGCAGTACTTC. The encoded protein is CASSPIAGGSYEQYF.

The chain employs TRBV24-1 and TRBJ2-2; maybe TRBD2 (6 bases). With 5 bases removed from V and 4 bases from J, the gap between germline ends came to 10 bases. The CDR3 sequence is 14 residues long. Germline-derived CDR1 and CDR2 are KGHDR and SFDVKD. The CDR3 spells CATSASSVTGELFF. The CDR3, as DNA: TGTGCCACCAGTGCCTCTAGCGTCACCGGGGAGCTGTTTTTT.

With respect to this clone: The same CDR3 can be traced to other DNA sequences in this sample. The J gene is TRBJ1-5, the V gene TRBV20-1; TRBD1 agrees at 8 bases. Per the germline V gene, CDR1 is DFQATT and CDR2 is SNEGSKA (reference sequence). This CDR3 has 14 amino acids. With 3 bases clipped from V and 7 bases from J, the junction kept 8 bases outside the gene matches. The DNA of the CDR3 is TGCAGTGCTAGTCGGCAGGGGGCAGGCCAGCCCCAGCATTTT. Encoded protein: CSASRQGAGQPQHF.

The table lists this clone with a count of one. CDR3 loop: CASSGQGVVGNQPQHF. The CDR3 nucleotides read TGTGCCAGCAGTGGACAGGGGGTTGTCGGCAATCAGCCCCAGCATTTT. The V gene is TRBV6-2 or TRBV6-3, the J gene TRBJ1-5, with 10 nucleotides matching TRBD1. The CDR3 has 16 amino acids. The J segment lost 2 bases and the V segment lost 5 bases, leaving 6 bases of the junction unmatched. The germline CDR1 and CDR2 sequences are MNHEY and SVGEGT.

V is TRBV5-5 and J is TRBJ2-6, with 8 nucleotides matching TRBD2. V lost 0 bases, J lost 5 bases, and 10 bases stayed unmatched. This CDR3 is built from 18 residues. Germline CDR1 SGHKS, CDR2 YYEKEE (reference sequence). The CDR3 bases are TGTGCCAGCAGCTTGGACGATATAGCGGGAACTCGGGCCAACGTCCTGACTTTC. This translates into CASSLDDIAGTRANVLTF.

This rearrangement joins TRBV3-1 (or the pseudogene TRBV3-2) to TRBJ1-1; TRBD1 aligns across 7 bases. CDR3 length: 16 residues. Germline lookup yields CDR1 LGHDT and CDR2 YNNKEL (reference sequence). With 4 bases clipped from V and 5 bases from J, the junction kept 13 bases outside the gene matches. CDR3 in amino acids: CASSPQTGLLRTEAFF. DNA for the CDR3: TGTGCCAGCAGCCCCCAGACAGGGCTCCTTAGAACTGAAGCTTTCTTT.

The chain recombines TRBV5-1 with TRBJ2-3; possible D gene TRBD1, 6 bases. V was trimmed by 4 bases and J by 0 bases, leaving 18 bases between them. The germline gives CDR1 SGHRS, CDR2 YFSETQ. The length of the CDR3 is 17 residues. The CDR3 region has the DNA TGCGCCAGCAGCATCAACCCGACAGGCGCTAGCACAGATACGCAGTATTTT. Its protein product is CASSINPTGASTDTQYF. The full variable domain, its missing parts supplied by reference TRBV5-1 and TRBJ2-3, is KAGVTQTPRYLIKTRGQQVTLSCSPISGHRSVSWYQQTPGQGLQFLFEYFSETQRNKGNFPGRFSGRQFSNSRSEMNVSTLELGDSALYLCASSINPTGASTDTQYFGPGTRLTVL.

The chain couples TRBV27 to TRBJ1-5; no reliable D call. Trimming removed 5 bases at V and 1 base at J, with 6 bases between. The germline gives CDR1 MNHEY, CDR2 SMNVEV (reference sequence). The CDR3 runs 13 residues. The CDR3 region is CASSDLSNQPQHF. The CDR3 nucleotides are TGTGCCAGCAGTGACTTAAGCAATCAGCCCCAGCATTTT.

CDR3 in amino acids: CATSHSGRAVEANEQFF. CDR3 DNA: TGTGCCACCAGCCATAGCGGGAGGGCCGTGGAGGCCAATGAGCAGTTCTTC. J is TRBJ2-1 and V is TRBV24-1; 11 bases match TRBD2. There are 17 residues in the CDR3. With 7 bases clipped from V and 6 bases from J, the junction kept 13 bases outside the gene matches. Germline V gene sequence: CDR1 KGHDR, CDR2 SFDVKD.

J is TRBJ1-2 and V is TRBV9; 9 nucleotides match TRBD1. The CDR3 loop spans 14 amino acids. CDR1 SGDLS and CDR2 YYNGEE come from the germline V gene. With V trimmed by 4 bases and J by 8 bases, 9 bases remained unmatched. The CDR3 sequence: CASSPEGQGWGYTF. Here the CDR3 DNA reads TGTGCCAGCAGCCCCGAGGGACAGGGCTGGGGCTACACCTTC. The full variable domain, completed using reference TRBV9 and TRBJ1-2, is DSGVTQTPKHLITATGQRVTLRCSPRSGDLSVYWYQQSLDQGLQFLIQYYNGEERAKGNILERFSAQQFPDLHSELNLSSLELGDSALYFCASSPEGQGWGYTFGSGTRLTVV.

This clone was seen a handful of times. V usage is TRBV23-1 and J usage is TRBJ2-7; possible D gene TRBD1, 5 bases. TRBV23-1 is an open reading frame whose function is uncertain. There are 12 residues in the CDR3. Trimming cost V 7 bases and J 7 bases, with 14 bases left between them. In DNA form, the CDR3 reads TGCGCCAGCACCCATAGCCAGGGAGAGCAGTACTTC. It specifies CASTHSQGEQYF.

The chain uses TRBV29-1 and TRBJ1-5; 7 bases map to TRBD1. The trim removed 7 bases at V and 9 bases at J, leaving 9 bases unmatched. Germline V lookup: CDR1 SQVTM, CDR2 ANQGSEA. CDR3 size: 12 residues. This CDR3 reads CSAGQAVGPQHF. Here the CDR3 DNA reads TGCAGCGCAGGACAGGCCGTTGGGCCCCAGCATTTT.

This clone occurred many times. This chain links TRBV3-1 (or the pseudogene TRBV3-2) with TRBJ1-1; a possible D gene is TRBD1 (5 bases). The length of the CDR3 is 15 residues. Per the germline V gene, CDR1 is LGHDT and CDR2 is YNNKEL (reference sequence). Trimming shortened V by 0 bases and J by 3 bases, and 11 bases separated the two germline ends. This CDR3 reads CASSQDPGGYTEAFF. The CDR3 DNA reads TGTGCCAGCAGCCAAGATCCGGGGGGGTACACTGAAGCTTTCTTT.

V gene TRBV2 combines with J gene TRBJ1-1, with 11 bases that match TRBD1. CDR1 is SNHLY and CDR2 is FYNNEI in the germline V gene. The CDR3 has 14 residues. V was clipped by 3 bases and J by 7 bases; unmatched bases: 4. This chain's CDR3 is CASSEDRGPGEAFF. The CDR3 DNA sequence: TGTGCCAGCAGTGAGGACAGGGGGCCTGGTGAAGCTTTCTTT.

V and J are TRBV4-1 and TRBJ2-1; 8 bases line up with TRBD1. Germline values: CDR1 MGHRA, CDR2 YSYEKL. After removal of 3 bases from V and 1 base from J, the junction contained 5 bases not matched to a gene. The CDR3 covers 16 residues. CDR3 region: CASSHLGQASYNEQFF. CDR3 sequence (DNA): TGCGCCAGCAGCCACCTGGGACAGGCATCCTACAATGAGCAGTTCTTC.

The chain is built from TRBV30 and TRBJ2-7; tentatively, D is TRBD1 (5 bases). This CDR3 spans 17 amino acids. Per the germline V gene, CDR1 is GTSNPN and CDR2 is SVGIG (reference sequence). V shed 4 bases and J shed 2 bases, with 24 bases lying between them. This chain's CDR3 is CAWIPETASVPPYEQYF. The CDR3 nucleotides read TGTGCCTGGATCCCCGAGACAGCGAGCGTCCCCCCCTACGAGCAGTACTTC.

The chain is built from TRBV18 and TRBJ2-1; 11 bases align to TRBD2. Germline V lookup: CDR1 KGHSH, CDR2 LQKENI. The CDR3 spans 15 residues. V dropped 3 bases and J dropped 3; count of bases not matched to a gene: 1. Here the CDR3 DNA reads TGTGCCAGCTCACCGGGACTAGCGGACTACAATGAGCAGTTCTTC. Its protein product is CASSPGLADYNEQFF.

This chain uses TRBV2 with TRBJ1-5, with 7 bases identical to TRBD1. The germline gives CDR1 SNHLY, CDR2 FYNNEI. This CDR3 has 13 residues. V lost 3 bases and J lost 4; bases outside the gene matches: 0. CDR3 sequence reads: CASSETGNQPQHF. In DNA form, the CDR3 reads TGTGCCAGCAGTGAGACAGGGAATCAGCCCCAGCATTTT.

This rearrangement joins TRBV2 to TRBJ2-7; perhaps TRBD2 as D (6 bases). CDR3 size: 15 residues. The ends were cut back, 6 bases at V and 3 bases at J, with 18 bases in the middle. CDR1 SNHLY and CDR2 FYNNEI come from the germline V gene. The CDR3 sequence: CASREPRGGDYEQYF. The CDR3 region has the DNA TGTGCCAGCAGGGAGCCTCGGGGCGGGGACTACGAGCAGTACTTC. Variable domain in full (rest from reference TRBV2 and TRBJ2-7): EPEVTQTPSHQVTQMGQEVILRCVPISNHLYFYWYRQILGQKVEFLVSFYNNEISEKSEIFDDQFSVERPDGSNFTLKIRSTKLEDSAMYFCASREPRGGDYEQYFGPGTRLTVT.

This chain links TRBV5-1 with TRBJ2-3; 9 bases are shared with TRBD1. Germline V lookup: CDR1 SGHRS, CDR2 YFSETQ. The CDR3 is 14 residues long. The ends lost 5 bases at V and 3 bases at J; junction bases unmatched: 4. Written as DNA, the CDR3 is TGCGCCAGCAGTACGGGACAGGGTACAGATACGCAGTATTTT. Its protein is CASSTGQGTDTQYF.

This clone was counted a few times. J is TRBJ2-6 and V is TRBV19, with TRBD1 matching 10 bases. CDR1 LNHDA and CDR2 SQIVND come from the germline V gene (reference sequence). The trim removed 6 bases at V and 5 bases at J, leaving 4 bases unmatched. This CDR3 spans 15 amino acids. In nucleotides, the CDR3 is TGTGCCAGTAGCCTGACAGGGGGCTGGGCCAACGTCCTGACTTTC. It yields the protein CASSLTGGWANVLTF.

This clone appeared once. As DNA, the CDR3 is TGCGCCAGCAGCCTGGGACTAGCGGGAGTGATCGGGGAGCTGTTTTTT. Residues: CASSLGLAGVIGELFF. The genes are TRBV5-1 and TRBJ2-2; 14 nucleotides match TRBD2. The CDR3 covers 16 residues. V shed 4 bases, J shed 7 bases, and the junction held 6 bases outside the gene matches. The V gene's germline CDR1 is SGHRS and CDR2 YFSETQ.

As to this clone: A read error is likely, as this CDR3 ends without the conserved phenylalanine or tryptophan. The limits of the CDR3 on the DNA are not certain, so only TCRdb's listed CDR3 is given. The chain combines TRBV20-1 with TRBJ1-2; the table's D gene call, TRBD1, was not cross checked with the DNA. With termini counted, the CDR3 has 8 amino acids. The V gene's germline CDR1 is DFQATT and CDR2 SNEGSKA (reference sequence). CDR3 residues: CSAGTGNV.

This clone was seen a handful of times. The chain is built from TRBV6-1 and TRBJ1-1; 8 bases line up with TRBD1. Germline V gene data show CDR1 as MNHNS and CDR2 as SASEGT. Unmatched junction bases numbered 5, after V lost 1 base and J lost 7 bases. The CDR3 is 14 amino acids. This CDR3 reads CASSEGDRGHEAFF. The CDR3 region has the DNA TGTGCCAGCAGTGAAGGAGACAGGGGTCATGAAGCTTTCTTT.